This T cell receptor (beta chain) was identified during a study of cytomegalovirus exposure and HLA in healthy donors. General study results and limits: The investigators catalogued 180 or so TCR beta chains as cytomegalovirus-associated. HLA restriction was apparent for most CMV-associated TCR beta chains in a later analysis.

CDR3 length equals 16 residues. Germline-derived CDR1 and CDR2 are MDHEN and SYDVKM. V was shortened by 0 bases and J by 3 bases, with 13 bases between the two germline ends. To note about this clone: No antigen is known for it.

The PCR ran on 60 Vbeta and 13 Jbeta primers. Sequencing was performed with immunoSEQ multiplex PCR; in TCRdb, only in-frame clones are kept and a portion is missing. The data hold 110,000 to 150,000 clones, with roughly 68% observed a single time. J is TRBJ2-3 and V is TRBV28; weak D call: TRBD2 (6 bases). Sequenced: PBMCs. The source of this sequence is a man aged 60 to 75 in good health and CMV-seronegative. The CDR3, as DNA: TGTGCCAGCAGTTTATGGGAGGGGTTGAGTACAGATACGCAGTATTTT. As protein: CASSLWEGLSTDTQYF.